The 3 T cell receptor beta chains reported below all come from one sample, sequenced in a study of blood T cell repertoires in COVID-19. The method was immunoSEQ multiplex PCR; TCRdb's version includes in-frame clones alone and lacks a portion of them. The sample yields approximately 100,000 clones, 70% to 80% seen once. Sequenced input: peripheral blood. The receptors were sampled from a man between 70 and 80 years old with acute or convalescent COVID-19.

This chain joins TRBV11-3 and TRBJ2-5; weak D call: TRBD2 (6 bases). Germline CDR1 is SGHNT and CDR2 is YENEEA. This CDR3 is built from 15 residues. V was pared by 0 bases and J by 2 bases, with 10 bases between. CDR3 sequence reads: CASSLEGGVQETQYF. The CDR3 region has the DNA TGTGCCAGCAGCTTAGAAGGAGGGGTTCAAGAGACCCAGTACTTC.

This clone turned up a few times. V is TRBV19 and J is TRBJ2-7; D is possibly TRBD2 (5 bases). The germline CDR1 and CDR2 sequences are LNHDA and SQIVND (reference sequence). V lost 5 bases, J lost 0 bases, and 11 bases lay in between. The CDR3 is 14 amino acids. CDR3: CASSATGSSYEQYF. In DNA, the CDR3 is TGTGCCAGTAGTGCGACGGGGAGCTCCTACGAGCAGTACTTC.

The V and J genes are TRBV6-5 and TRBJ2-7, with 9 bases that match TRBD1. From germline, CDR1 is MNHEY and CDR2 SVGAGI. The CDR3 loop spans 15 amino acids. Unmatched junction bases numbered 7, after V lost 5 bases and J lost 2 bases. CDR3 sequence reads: CASSNVDRGPYEQYF. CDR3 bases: TGTGCCAGCAGTAATGTGGACAGGGGCCCCTACGAGCAGTACTTC.